The 2 T cell receptor beta chains below all came from one sample that was sequenced in a study of blood T cells in healthy people across ages. Then a second PCR, running roughly 7 to 11 cycles, was carried out with a sample-barcoded 5' primer and a J-beta primer mix. TCRdb reanalysed the 5' RACE reads using MiXCR and keeps one entry per CDR3 protein. The repertoire holds just over 800,000 distinct CDR3 sequences, about 59% seen once, with around a quarter in the top ten. The material sequenced was blood. These receptors were collected from a man aged 25-45 years in good health.

The chain combines TRBV9 with TRBJ1-2; no clear D gene. This CDR3 contains 16 residues. V lost 2 bases and J lost 0, with 14 bases in between. Germline V CDR1 and CDR2: SGDLS, YYNGEE. This chain's CDR3 is CASSVIPPNPNYGYTF. The CDR3 DNA is TGTGCCAGCAGCGTCATTCCTCCCAATCCTAACTATGGCTACACCTTC.

This clonotype was seen at least ten times. The chain links TRBV12-3 or TRBV12-4 to TRBJ2-6; D uncertain. The ends were cut back, 1 base at V and 0 bases at J, with 4 bases in the middle. The CDR3 contains 15 residues. The CDR3 region is CASSLGSSGANVLTF. CDR3 nucleotide sequence: TGTGCCAGCAGTTTAGGAAGCTCTGGGGCCAACGTCCTGACTTTC.